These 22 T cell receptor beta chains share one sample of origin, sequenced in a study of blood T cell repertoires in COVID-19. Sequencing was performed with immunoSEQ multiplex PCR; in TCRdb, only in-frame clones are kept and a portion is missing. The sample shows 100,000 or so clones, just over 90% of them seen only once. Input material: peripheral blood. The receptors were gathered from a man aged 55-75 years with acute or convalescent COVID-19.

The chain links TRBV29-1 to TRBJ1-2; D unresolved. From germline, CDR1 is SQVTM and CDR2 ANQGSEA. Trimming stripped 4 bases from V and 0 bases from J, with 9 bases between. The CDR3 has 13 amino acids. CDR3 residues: CSVGQASNYGYTF. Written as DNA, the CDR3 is TGCAGCGTTGGGCAGGCTTCTAACTATGGCTACACCTTC.

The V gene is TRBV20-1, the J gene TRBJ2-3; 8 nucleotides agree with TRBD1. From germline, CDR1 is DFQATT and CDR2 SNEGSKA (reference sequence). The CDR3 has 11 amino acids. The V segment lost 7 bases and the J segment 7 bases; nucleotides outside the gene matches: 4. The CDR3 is CSVRGRNTQYF. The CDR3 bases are TGCAGTGTCAGGGGGCGGAATACGCAGTATTTT.

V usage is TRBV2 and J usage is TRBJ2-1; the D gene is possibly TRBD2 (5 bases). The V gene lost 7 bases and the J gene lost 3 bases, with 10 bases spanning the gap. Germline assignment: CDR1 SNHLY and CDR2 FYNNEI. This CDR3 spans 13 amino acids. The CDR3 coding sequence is TGTGCCAGCAAGGTGGGGAGCTACAATGAGCAGTTCTTC. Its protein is CASKVGSYNEQFF.

DNA for the CDR3: TGTGCCAGCAGCACCGATACAGGGAACCCCGGAAACACCATATATTTT. Translated, it gives CASSTDTGNPGNTIYF. This chain connects TRBV5-5 to TRBJ1-3, with a possible D match to TRBD1 (6 bases). Between the trimmed V and J ends, which lost 4 bases and 4 bases, there was a span of 18 bases. The germline V gene has CDR1 SGHKS and CDR2 YYEKEE (reference sequence). The length of the CDR3 is 16 residues.

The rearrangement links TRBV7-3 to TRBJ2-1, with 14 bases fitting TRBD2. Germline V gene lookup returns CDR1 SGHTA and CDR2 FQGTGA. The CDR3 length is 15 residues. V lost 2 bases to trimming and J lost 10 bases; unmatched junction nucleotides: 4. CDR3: CASSLGTSGSVEQFF. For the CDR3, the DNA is TGTGCCAGCAGCTTAGGGACTAGCGGGAGTGTAGAGCAGTTCTTC.

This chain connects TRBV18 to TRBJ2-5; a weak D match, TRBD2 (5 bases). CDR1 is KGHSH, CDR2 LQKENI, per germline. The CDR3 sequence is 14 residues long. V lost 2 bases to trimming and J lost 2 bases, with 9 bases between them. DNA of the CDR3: TGTGCCAGCTCACCAAGTTGGAGGCAAGAGACCCAGTACTTC. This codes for CASSPSWRQETQYF. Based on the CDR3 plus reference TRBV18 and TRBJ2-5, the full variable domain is NAGVMQNPRHLVRRRGQEARLRCSPMKGHSHVYWYRQLPEEGLKFMVYLQKENIIDESGMPKERFSAEFPKEGPSILRIQQVVRGDSAAYFCASSPSWRQETQYFGPGTRLLVL.

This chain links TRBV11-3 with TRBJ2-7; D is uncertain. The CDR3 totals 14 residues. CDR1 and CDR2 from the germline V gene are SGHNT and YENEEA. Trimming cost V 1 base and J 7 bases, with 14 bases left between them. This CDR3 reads CASSLVGDLGEQYV. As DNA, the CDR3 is TGTGCCAGCAGCTTAGTCGGTGACCTAGGAGAGCAGTACGTC.

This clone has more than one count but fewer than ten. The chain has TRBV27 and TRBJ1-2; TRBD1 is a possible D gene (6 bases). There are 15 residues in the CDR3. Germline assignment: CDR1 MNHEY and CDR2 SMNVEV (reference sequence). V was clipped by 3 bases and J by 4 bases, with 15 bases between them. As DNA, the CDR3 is TGTGCCAGCAGTTTGGTTGGGCAGGGGAGCTATGGCTACACCTTC. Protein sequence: CASSLVGQGSYGYTF.

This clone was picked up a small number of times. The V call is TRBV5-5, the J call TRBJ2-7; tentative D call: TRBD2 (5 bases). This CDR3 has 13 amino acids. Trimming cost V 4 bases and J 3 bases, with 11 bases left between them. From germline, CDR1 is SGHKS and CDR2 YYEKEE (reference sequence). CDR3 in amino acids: CASSSPGIYEQYF. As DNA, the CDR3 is TGTGCCAGCAGCAGCCCGGGGATCTACGAGCAGTACTTC.

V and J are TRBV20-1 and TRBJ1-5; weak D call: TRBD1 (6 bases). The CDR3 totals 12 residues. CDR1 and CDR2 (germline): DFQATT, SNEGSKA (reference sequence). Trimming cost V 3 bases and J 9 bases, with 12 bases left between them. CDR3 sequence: CSASQGNRPQHF. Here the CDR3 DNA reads TGCAGTGCTAGTCAGGGGAACCGGCCCCAGCATTTT.

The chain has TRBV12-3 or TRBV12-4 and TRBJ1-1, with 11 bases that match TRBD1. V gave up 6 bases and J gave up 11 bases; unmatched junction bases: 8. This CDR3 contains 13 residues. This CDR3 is CASSPGQGAQAFF. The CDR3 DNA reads TGTGCCAGCAGCCCCGGACAGGGGGCGCAGGCTTTCTTT.

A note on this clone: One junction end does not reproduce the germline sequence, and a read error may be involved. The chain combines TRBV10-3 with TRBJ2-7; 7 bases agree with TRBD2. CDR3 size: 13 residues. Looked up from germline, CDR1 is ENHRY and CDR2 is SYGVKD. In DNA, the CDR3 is TGTGCCATCAATGAGGGAGGGCCTGACGAGCAGTACTTC. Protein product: CAINEGGPDEQYF.

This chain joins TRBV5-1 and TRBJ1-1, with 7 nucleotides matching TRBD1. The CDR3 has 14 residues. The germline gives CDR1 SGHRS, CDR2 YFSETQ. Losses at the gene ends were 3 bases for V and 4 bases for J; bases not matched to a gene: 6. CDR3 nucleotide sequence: TGCGCCAGCAGCTCCTCGACAGGGTTCACTGAAGCTTTCTTT. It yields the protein CASSSSTGFTEAFF.

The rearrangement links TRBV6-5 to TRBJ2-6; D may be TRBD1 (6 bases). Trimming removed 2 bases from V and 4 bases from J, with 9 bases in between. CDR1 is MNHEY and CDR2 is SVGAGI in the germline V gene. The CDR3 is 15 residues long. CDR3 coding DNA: TGTGCCAGCAGTTACGTGGGGGCCGGGGCCAACGTCCTGACTTTC. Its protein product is CASSYVGAGANVLTF.

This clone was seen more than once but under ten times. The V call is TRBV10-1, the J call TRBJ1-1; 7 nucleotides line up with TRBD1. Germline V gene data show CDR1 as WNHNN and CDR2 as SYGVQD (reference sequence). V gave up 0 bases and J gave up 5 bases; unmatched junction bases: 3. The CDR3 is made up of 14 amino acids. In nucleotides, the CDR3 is TGCGCCAGCAGTGAGTCGGCAGGGGGGACTGAAGCTTTCTTT. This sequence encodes CASSESAGGTEAFF.

The CDR3 nucleotides are TGTGCCAGCAGCTTAGCGGGGACAGGTCTGTACAATGAGCAGTTCTTC. This codes for CASSLAGTGLYNEQFF. The V call is TRBV11-3, the J call TRBJ2-1; 8 bases map to TRBD1. Germline values: CDR1 SGHNT, CDR2 YENEEA. This CDR3 spans 16 amino acids. Trimming removed 1 base from V and 4 bases from J; junction bases left unmatched: 6.

This CDR3 reads CAARAAGCGYGYTF. The CDR3 bases are TGTGCCGCGAGGGCGGCGGGTTGTGGCTATGGCTACACCTTC. The rearrangement joins TRBV21-1 to TRBJ1-2. TRBV21-1 is a documented pseudogene. CDR3 length equals 14 residues.

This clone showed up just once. The CDR3 coding sequence is TGTGCCATCAGTGAGTCGATGGCGGAGACCGGGGAGCTGTTTTTT. Translated, it gives CAISESMAETGELFF. This sequence joins TRBV10-3 and TRBJ2-2; D remains ambiguous. This CDR3 has 15 residues. Germline CDR1 is ENHRY and CDR2 is SYGVKD. Trimming removed 0 bases at V and 5 bases at J, with 10 bases between.

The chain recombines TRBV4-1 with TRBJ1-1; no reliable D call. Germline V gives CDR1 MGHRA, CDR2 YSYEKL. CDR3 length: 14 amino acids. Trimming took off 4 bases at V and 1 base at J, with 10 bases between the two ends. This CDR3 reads CASSPRHTNTEAFF. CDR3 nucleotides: TGCGCCAGCAGCCCACGACATACGAACACTGAAGCTTTCTTT.

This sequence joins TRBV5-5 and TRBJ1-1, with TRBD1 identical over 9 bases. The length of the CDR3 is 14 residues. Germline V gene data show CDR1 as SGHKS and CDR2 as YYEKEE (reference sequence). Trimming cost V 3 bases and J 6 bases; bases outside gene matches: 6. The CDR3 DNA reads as TGTGCCAGCAGCTGGACAGGGGTCCCATCTGAAGCTTTCTTT. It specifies CASSWTGVPSEAFF.

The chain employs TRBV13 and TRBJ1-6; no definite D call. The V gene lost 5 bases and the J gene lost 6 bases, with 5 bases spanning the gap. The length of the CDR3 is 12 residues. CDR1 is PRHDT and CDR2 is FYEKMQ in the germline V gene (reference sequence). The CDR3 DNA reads TGTGCCAGCAGCCGCAGTAATTCACCCCTCCACTTT. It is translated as CASSRSNSPLHF.

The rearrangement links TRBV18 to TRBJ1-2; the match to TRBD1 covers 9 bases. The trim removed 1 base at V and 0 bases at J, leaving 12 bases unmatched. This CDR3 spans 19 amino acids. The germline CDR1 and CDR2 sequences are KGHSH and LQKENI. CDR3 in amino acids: CASSPLFGGQGISNYGYTF. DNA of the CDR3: TGTGCCAGCTCACCACTGTTTGGAGGACAGGGGATATCTAACTATGGCTACACCTTC.